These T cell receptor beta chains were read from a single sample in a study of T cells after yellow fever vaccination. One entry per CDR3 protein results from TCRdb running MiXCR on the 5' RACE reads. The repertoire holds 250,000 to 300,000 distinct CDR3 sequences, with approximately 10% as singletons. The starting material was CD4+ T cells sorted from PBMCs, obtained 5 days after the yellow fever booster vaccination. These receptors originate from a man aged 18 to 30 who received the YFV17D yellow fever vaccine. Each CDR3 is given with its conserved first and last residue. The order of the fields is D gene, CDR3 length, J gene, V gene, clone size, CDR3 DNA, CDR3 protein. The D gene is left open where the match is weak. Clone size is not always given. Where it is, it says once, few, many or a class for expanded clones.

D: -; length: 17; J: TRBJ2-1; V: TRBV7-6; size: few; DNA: TGTGCCAGCAGCTTAGGGAGTGGGGTTAGCTCCTACAATGAGCAGTTCTTC; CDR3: CASSLGSGVSSYNEQFF
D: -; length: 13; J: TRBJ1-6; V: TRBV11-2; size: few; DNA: TGTGCCAGCAGATCCGTCAGGGGCCCGGCCCTCCACTTT; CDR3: CASRSVRGPALHF
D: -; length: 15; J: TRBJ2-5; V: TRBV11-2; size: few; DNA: TGTGCCAGCAGCTTAGATCTGATTAGCTGGGAGACCCAGTACTTC; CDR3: CASSLDLISWETQYF
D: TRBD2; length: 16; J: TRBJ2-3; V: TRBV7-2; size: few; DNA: TGTGCCAGCAGCTTAGCGGAGCGGGGGGCCTGGGATACGCAGTATTTT; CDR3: CASSLAERGAWDTQYF
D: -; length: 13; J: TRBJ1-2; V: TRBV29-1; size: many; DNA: TGCAGCGTTTGGGACGCGACTAACTATGGCTACACCTTC; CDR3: CSVWDATNYGYTF
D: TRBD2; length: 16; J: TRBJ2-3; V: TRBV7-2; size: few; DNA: TGTGCCAGCAGCACGAGCGGGGGCCCTAGCACAGATACGCAGTATTTT; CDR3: CASSTSGGPSTDTQYF
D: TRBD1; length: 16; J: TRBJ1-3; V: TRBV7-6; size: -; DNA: TGTGCCAGCAGCTTAGGTCCAGGGGGCTCTGGAAACACCATATATTTT; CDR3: CASSLGPGGSGNTIYF
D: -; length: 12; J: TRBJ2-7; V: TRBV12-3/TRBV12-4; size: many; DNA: TGTGCCAGCAGCCATCTTGGATACGAGCAGTACTTC; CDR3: CASSHLGYEQYF
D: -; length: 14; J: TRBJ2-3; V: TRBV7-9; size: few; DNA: TGTGCCAGCAGCTTAGACCTCGATAAAGATACGCAGTATTTT; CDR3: CASSLDLDKDTQYF
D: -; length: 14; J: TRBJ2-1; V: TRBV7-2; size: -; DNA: TGTGCCAGCAAAACCGGGACAATTTACAATGAGCAGTTCTTC; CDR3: CASKTGTIYNEQFF
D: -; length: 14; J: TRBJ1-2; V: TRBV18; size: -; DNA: TGTGCCAGCTCACCCCTGCCCGCTAACTATGGCTACACCTTC; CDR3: CASSPLPANYGYTF
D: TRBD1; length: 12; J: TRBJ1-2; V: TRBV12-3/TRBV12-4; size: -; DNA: TGTGCCAGCTGTCGGGACAGGGTTGGCTACACCTTC; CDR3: CASCRDRVGYTF
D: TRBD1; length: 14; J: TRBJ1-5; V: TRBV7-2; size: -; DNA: TGTGCCAGCAGCTCCTTCCCGGGACAGGAGCCCCAGCATTTT; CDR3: CASSSFPGQEPQHF
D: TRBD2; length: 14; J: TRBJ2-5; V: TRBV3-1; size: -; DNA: TGTGCCAGCAGCCTTTTAGCGGGGGTGGAGACCCAGTACTTC; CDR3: CASSLLAGVETQYF
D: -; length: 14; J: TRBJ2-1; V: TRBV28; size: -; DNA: TGTGCCAGCAGTTTTATGGGGCGCAGGAATGAGCAGTTCTTC; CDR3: CASSFMGRRNEQFF
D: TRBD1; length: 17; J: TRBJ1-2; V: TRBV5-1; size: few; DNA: TGCGCCAGCAGCACCGACATAAGGACAGGGGCATCCCATGGCTACACCTTC; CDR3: CASSTDIRTGASHGYTF
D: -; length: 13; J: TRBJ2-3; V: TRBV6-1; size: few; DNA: TGTGCCAGCAGTGAAGCAACAGACCATACGCAGTATTTT; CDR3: CASSEATDHTQYF
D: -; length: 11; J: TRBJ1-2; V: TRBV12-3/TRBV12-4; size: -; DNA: TGTGCCAGCACAGTTGGGTATGGCTACACCTTC; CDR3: CASTVGYGYTF